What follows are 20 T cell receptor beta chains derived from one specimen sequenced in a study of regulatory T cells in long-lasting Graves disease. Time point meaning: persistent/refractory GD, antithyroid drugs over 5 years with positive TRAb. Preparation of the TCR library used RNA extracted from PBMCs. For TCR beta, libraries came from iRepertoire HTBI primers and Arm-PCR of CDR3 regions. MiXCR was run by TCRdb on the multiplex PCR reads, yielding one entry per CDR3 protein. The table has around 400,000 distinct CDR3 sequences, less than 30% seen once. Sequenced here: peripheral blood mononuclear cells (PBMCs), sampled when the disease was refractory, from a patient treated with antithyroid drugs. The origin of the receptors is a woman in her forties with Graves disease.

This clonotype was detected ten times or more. CDR3 coding DNA: TGTGCCAGCAGTCCGACCGGGACTAGCGGCGAGCAGTACTTC. Translating gives CASSPTGTSGEQYF. This chain links TRBV11-2 with TRBJ2-7; 11 nucleotides match TRBD2. Per the germline V gene, CDR1 is SGHAT and CDR2 is FQNNGV. The CDR3 is 14 residues long. With 6 bases clipped from V and 6 bases from J, the junction kept 7 bases outside the gene matches.

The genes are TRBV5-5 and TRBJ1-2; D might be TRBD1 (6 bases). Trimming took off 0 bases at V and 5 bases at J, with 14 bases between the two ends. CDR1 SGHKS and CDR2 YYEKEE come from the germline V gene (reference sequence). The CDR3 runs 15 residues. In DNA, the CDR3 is TGTGCCAGCAGCTTGGAGGCAGGGGAATTTTATGGCTACACCTTC. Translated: CASSLEAGEFYGYTF.

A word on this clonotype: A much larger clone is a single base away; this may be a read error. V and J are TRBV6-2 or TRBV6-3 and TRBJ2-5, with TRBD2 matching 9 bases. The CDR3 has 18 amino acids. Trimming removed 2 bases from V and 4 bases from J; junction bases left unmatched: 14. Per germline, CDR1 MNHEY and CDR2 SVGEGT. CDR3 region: CASSYLRGLAKVVETQYF. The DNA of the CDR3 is TGTGCCAGCAGTTACCTTAGAGGACTAGCGAAGGTCGTAGAGACCCAGTACTTC.

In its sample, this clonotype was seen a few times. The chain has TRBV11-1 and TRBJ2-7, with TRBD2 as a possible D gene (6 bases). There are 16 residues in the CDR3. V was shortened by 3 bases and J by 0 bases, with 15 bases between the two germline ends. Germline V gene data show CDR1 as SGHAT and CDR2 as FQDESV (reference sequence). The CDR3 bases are TGTGCCAGCAGCTTCCGGGACTCTATCGCCTCCTACGAGCAGTACTTC. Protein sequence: CASSFRDSIASYEQYF.

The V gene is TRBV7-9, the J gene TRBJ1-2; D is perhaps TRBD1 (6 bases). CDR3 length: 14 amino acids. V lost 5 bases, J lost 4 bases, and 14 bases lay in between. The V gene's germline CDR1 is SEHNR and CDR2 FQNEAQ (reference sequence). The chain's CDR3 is CASSTGYLSYGYTF. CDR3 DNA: TGTGCCAGCAGCACAGGGTACCTCTCCTATGGCTACACCTTC.

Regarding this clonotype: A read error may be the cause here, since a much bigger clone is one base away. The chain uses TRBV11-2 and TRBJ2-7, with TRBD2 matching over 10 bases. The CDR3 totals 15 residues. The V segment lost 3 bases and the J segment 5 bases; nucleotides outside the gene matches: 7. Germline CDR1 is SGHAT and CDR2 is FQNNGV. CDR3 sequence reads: CASSLHFSGRNEQYF. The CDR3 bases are TGTGCCAGCAGCTTGCACTTTAGCGGGAGGAACGAGCAGTACTTC. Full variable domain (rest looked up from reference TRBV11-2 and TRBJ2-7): EAGVAQSPRYKIIEKRQSVAFWCNPISGHATLYWYQQILGQGPKLLIQFQNNGVVDDSQLPKDRFSAERLKGVDSTLKIQPAKLEDSAVYLCASSLHFSGRNEQYFGPGTRLTVT.

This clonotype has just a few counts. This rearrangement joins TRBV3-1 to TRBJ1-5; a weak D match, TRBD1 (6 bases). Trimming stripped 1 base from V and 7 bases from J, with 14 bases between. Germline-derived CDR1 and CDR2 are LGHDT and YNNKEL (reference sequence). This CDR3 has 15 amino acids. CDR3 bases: TGTGCCAGCAGCCAAGGGGGGGGGCTCAGGCAGCCCCAGCATTTT. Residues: CASSQGGGLRQPQHF.

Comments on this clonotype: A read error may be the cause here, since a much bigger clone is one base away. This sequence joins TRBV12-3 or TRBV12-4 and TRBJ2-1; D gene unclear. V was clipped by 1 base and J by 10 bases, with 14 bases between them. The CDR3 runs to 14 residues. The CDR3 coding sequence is TGTGCCAGCAGTTTAGATCAGGTCGCCTACGAGCAGTTCTTC. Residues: CASSLDQVAYEQFF.

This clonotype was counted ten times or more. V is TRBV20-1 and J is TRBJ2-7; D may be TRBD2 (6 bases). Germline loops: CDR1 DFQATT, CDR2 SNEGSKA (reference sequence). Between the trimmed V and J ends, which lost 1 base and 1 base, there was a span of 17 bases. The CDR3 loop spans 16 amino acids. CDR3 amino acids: CSARGGDEATSYEQYF. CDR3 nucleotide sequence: TGCAGTGCTAGAGGGGGGGATGAGGCGACGTCCTACGAGCAGTACTTC.

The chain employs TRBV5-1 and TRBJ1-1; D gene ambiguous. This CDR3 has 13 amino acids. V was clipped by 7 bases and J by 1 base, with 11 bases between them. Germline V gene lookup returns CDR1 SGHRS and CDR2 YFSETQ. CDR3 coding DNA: TGCGCCAGCGCTGGACGGAGGAACACTGAAGCTTTCTTT. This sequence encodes CASAGRRNTEAFF. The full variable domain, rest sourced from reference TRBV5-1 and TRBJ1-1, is KAGVTQTPRYLIKTRGQQVTLSCSPISGHRSVSWYQQTPGQGLQFLFEYFSETQRNKGNFPGRFSGRQFSNSRSEMNVSTLELGDSALYLCASAGRRNTEAFFGQGTRLTVV.

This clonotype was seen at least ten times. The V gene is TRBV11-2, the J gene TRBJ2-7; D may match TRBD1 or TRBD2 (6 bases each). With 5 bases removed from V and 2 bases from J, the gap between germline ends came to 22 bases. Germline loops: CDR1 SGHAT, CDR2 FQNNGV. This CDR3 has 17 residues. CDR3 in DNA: TGTGCCAGCAGCCCTCCCGGGGGCCTCCCCAGAACCTACGAGCAGTACTTC. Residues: CASSPPGGLPRTYEQYF.

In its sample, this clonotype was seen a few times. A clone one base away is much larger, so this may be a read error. The CDR3 coding sequence is TGTGCTAGTGGTTTGGGGAGTGGCGGTTTCAACACTGAAGCTTTCTTT. Its translation: CASGLGSGGFNTEAFF. The chain recombines TRBV12-5 with TRBJ1-1; the D is unclear. Germline CDR1 and CDR2: LGHNT and FRNRAP. The CDR3 is 16 amino acids. The V and J ends lost 1 base and 2 bases respectively, with 14 bases between them.

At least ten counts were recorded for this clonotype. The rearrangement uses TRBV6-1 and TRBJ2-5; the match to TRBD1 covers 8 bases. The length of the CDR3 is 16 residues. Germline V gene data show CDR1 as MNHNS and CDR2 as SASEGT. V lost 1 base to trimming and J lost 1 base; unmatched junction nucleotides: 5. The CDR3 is CASSEEEGQGQETQYF. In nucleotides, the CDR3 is TGTGCCAGCAGTGAAGAGGAAGGACAGGGCCAAGAGACCCAGTACTTC.

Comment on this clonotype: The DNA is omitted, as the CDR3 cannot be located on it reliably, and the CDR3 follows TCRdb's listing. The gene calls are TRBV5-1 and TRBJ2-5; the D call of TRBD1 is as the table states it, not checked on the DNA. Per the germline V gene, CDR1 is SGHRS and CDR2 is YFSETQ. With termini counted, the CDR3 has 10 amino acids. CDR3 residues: CATYVGQGSF.

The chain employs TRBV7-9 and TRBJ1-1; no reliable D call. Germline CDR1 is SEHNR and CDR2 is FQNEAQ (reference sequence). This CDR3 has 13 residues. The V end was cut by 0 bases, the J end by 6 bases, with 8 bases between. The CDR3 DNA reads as TGTGCCAGCAGCTTAGCTTCCGACCCTGAAGCTTTCTTT. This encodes CASSLASDPEAFF.

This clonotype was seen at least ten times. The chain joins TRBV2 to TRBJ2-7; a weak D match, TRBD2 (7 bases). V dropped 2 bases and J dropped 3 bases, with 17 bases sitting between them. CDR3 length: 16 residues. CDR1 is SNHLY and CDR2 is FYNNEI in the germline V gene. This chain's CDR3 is CASSEYIRGAYYEQYF. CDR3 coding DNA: TGTGCCAGCAGTGAATATATCCGGGGGGCATACTACGAGCAGTACTTC.

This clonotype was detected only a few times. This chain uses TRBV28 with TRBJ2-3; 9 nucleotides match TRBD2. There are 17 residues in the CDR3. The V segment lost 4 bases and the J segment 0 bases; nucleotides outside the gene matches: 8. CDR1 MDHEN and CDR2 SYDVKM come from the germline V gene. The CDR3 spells CASSSSSSGSSTDTQYF. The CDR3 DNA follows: TGTGCCAGCAGTTCCTCGAGTAGCGGGAGTAGCACAGATACGCAGTATTTT.

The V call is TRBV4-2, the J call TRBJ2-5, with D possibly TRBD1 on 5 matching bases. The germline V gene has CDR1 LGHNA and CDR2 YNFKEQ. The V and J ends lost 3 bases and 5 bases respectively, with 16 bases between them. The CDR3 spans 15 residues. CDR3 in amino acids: CASSHVRSGAETQYF. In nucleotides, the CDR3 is TGTGCCAGCAGCCATGTCAGGAGTGGGGCGGAGACCCAGTACTTC.

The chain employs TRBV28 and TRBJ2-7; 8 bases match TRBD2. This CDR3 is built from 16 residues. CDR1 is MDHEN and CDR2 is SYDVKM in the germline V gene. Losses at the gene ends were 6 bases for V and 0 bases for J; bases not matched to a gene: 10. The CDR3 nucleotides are TGTGCCAGCAGAATCCGGGGGGGGGGGCTCTCCTACGAGCAGTACTTC. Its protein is CASRIRGGGLSYEQYF. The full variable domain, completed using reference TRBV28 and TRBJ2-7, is DVKVTQSSRYLVKRTGEKVFLECVQDMDHENMFWYRQDPGLGLRLIYFSYDVKMKEKGDIPEGYSVSREKKERFSLILESASTNQTSMYLCASRIRGGGLSYEQYFGPGTRLTVT.

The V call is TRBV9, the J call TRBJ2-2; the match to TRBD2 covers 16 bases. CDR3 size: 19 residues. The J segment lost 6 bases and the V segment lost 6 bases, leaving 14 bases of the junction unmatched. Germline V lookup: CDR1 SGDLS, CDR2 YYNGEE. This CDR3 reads CASTPGGTSGRVGSGELFF. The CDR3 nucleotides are TGTGCCAGCACCCCTGGGGGGACTAGCGGGAGGGTCGGTTCCGGGGAGCTGTTTTTT.